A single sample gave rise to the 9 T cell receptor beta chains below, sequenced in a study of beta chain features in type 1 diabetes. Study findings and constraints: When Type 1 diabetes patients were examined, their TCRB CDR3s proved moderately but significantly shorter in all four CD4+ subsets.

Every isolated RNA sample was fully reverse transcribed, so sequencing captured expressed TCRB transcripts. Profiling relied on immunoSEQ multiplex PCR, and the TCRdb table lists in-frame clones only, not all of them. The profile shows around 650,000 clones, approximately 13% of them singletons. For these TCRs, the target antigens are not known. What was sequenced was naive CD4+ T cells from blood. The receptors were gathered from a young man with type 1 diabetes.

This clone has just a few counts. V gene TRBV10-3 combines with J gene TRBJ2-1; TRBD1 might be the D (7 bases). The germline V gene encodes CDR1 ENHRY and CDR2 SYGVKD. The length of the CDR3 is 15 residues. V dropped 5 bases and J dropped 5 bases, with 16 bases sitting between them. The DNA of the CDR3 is TGTGCCATCAGTCTCGGGGGTCAGGGGGACAATGAGCAGTTCTTC. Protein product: CAISLGGQGDNEQFF.

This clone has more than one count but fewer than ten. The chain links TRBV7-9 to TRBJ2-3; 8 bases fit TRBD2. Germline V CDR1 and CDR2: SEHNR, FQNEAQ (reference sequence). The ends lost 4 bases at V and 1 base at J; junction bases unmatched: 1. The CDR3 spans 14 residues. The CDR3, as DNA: TGTGCCAGCAGCTGGACTAGCCGCACAGATACGCAGTATTTT. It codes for CASSWTSRTDTQYF. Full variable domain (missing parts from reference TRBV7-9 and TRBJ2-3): DTGVSQNPRHKITKRGQNVTFRCDPISEHNRLYWYRQTLGQGPEFLTYFQNEAQLEKSRLLSDRFSAERPKGSFSTLEIQRTEQGDSAMYLCASSWTSRTDTQYFGPGTRLTVL.

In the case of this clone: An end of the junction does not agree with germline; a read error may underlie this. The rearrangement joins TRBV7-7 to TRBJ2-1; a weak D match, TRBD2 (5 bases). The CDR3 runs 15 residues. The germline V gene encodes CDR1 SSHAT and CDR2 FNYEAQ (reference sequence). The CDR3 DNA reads TGTGCTAGCAGCACTACTCTAGCCGACTACAATGAGCAGTTCTTC. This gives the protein CASSTTLADYNEQFF.

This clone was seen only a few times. The CDR3 DNA reads TGTGCCAGCACAGGGGTCTATGACACCGGGGAGCTGTTTTTT. It encodes CASTGVYDTGELFF. The chain links TRBV9 to TRBJ2-2, with D possibly TRBD1 on 6 matching bases. CDR3 size: 14 residues. The germline V gene encodes CDR1 SGDLS and CDR2 YYNGEE. The ends were cut back, 6 bases at V and 3 bases at J, with 12 bases in the middle.

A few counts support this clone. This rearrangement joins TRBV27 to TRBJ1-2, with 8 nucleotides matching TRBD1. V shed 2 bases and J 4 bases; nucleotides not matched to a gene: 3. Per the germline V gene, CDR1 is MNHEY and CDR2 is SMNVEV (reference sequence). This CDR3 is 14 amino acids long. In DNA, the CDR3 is TGTGCCAGCAGTTTAAGGACAGGGAGCTATGGCTACACCTTC. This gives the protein CASSLRTGSYGYTF.

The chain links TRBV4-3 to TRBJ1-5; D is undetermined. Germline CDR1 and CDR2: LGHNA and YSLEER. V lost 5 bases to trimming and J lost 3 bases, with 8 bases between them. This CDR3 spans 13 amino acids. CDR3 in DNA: TGCGCCAGCAGCGTCAGTCTCAATCAGCCCCAGCATTTT. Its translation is CASSVSLNQPQHF.

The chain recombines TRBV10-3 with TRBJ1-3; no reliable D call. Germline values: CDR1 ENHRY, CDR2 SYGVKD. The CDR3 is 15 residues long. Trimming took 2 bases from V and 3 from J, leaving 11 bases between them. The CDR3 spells CAISEIPPIGNTIYF. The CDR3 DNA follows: TGTGCCATCAGTGAGATCCCTCCGATTGGAAACACCATATATTTT.

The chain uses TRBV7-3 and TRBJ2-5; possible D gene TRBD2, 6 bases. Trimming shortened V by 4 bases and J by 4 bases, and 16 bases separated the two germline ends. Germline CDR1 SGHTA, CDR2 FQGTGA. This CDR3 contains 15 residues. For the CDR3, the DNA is TGTGCCAGCAGCTCCCGAGGCGGGGCAGGAGAGACCCAGTACTTC. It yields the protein CASSSRGGAGETQYF.

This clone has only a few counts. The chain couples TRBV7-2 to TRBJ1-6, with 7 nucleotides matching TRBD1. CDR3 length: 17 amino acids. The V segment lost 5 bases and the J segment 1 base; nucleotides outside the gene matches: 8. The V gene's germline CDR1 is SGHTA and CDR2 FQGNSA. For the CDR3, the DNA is TGTGCCAGCAGCCTACAACAGGGGAGATCCTATAATTCACCCCTCCACTTT. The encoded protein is CASSLQQGRSYNSPLHF.